These 32 T cell receptor beta chains came from one sample sequenced in a study of cytomegalovirus exposure and HLA in healthy donors. PCR involved 60 Vbeta and 13 Jbeta primers. Produced via immunoSEQ multiplex PCR; TCRdb's table is partial and in-frame only. The table has about 200,000 clones, 65% to 85% seen once; the top ten hold approximately 0.092%. The sequenced sample consisted of PBMCs. These receptors originate from a boy under 10 years old in good health and CMV-seronegative.

The chain combines TRBV21-1 with TRBJ2-7; the table's D call, TRBD1, was not checked against the DNA. TRBV21-1 is a pseudogene segment. This CDR3 is built from 16 residues. In DNA, the CDR3 is TGTGCCAGCAGCAAAGCTCAGGGGCTCCACTCCTACGAGCAGTACTTC. Its translation is CASSKAQGLHSYEQYF.

This chain connects TRBV7-9 to TRBJ2-5, with D perhaps matching TRBD1 (6 bases). CDR1 is SEHNR, CDR2 FQNEAQ, per germline (reference sequence). Trimming took off 5 bases at V and 5 bases at J, with 15 bases between the two ends. There are 14 residues in the CDR3. CDR3 nucleotides: TGTGCCAGCAGCCCATGGGCAGGGGAGGAGACCCAGTACTTC. This codes for CASSPWAGEETQYF. Together with reference TRBV7-9 and TRBJ2-5, the CDR3 gives the full variable domain: DTGVSQNPRHKITKRGQNVTFRCDPISEHNRLYWYRQTLGQGPEFLTYFQNEAQLEKSRLLSDRFSAERPKGSFSTLEIQRTEQGDSAMYLCASSPWAGEETQYFGPGTRLLVL.

This rearrangement joins TRBV7-9 to TRBJ2-5; possibly TRBD2 for D (5 bases). The J call is uncertain, as TRBJ2-7 better fits the DNA end. CDR1 and CDR2 from the germline V gene are SEHNR and FQNEAQ (reference sequence). The CDR3 totals 12 residues. This CDR3 is CASSLARAEQYF. In nucleotides, the CDR3 is TGTGCCAGCAGCTTAGCGCGGGCCGAGCAGTACTTC.

V usage is TRBV6-1 and J usage is TRBJ1-2; D ambiguous. Germline CDR1 MNHNS, CDR2 SASEGT. Trimming took off 0 bases at V and 9 bases at J, with 8 bases between the two ends. CDR3 length: 12 amino acids. The CDR3 DNA reads TGTGCCAGCAGTGAAGCGCCACAGCGCTACACCTTC. Translating it yields CASSEAPQRYTF.

The J gene is TRBJ2-5, the V gene TRBV19, with D perhaps matching TRBD1 (6 bases). Germline CDR1 reads LNHDA; CDR2 reads SQIVND (reference sequence). The CDR3 has 13 residues. The V end was cut by 4 bases, the J end by 5 bases, with 11 bases between. CDR3 in amino acids: CASSNNRAETQYF. The CDR3 DNA sequence: TGTGCCAGTAGTAACAACAGGGCTGAGACCCAGTACTTC.

CDR3 sequence (DNA): TGCGCCAGCAGCCCACGGGGAGCGGGGATTCTTAGCACAGATACGCAGTATTTT. This encodes CASSPRGAGILSTDTQYF. J is TRBJ2-3 and V is TRBV5-1, with 7 bases fitting TRBD2. The V and J ends lost 4 bases and 0 bases, in that order; junction bases with no gene match: 14. Germline values: CDR1 SGHRS, CDR2 YFSETQ. This CDR3 has 18 residues.

The CDR3 region has the DNA TGTGCCAGCAGCCTACAGGTTTCTAATGAGCAGTTCTTC. It translates to CASSLQVSNEQFF. The V and J genes are TRBV2 and TRBJ2-1; D is possibly TRBD1 (5 bases). The CDR3 spans 13 residues. Deletions cut 6 bases from V and 7 bases from J, with 13 bases between. Germline V gene sequence: CDR1 SNHLY, CDR2 FYNNEI.

J is TRBJ1-1 and V is TRBV7-9; 8 nucleotides align to TRBD1. Trimming cost V 0 bases and J 0 bases; bases outside gene matches: 3. The CDR3 is 16 residues long. Per the germline V gene, CDR1 is SEHNR and CDR2 is FQNEAQ (reference sequence). DNA for the CDR3: TGTGCCAGCAGCTTAGCGGGGACAGGATTGAACACTGAAGCTTTCTTT. It translates to CASSLAGTGLNTEAFF.

The rearrangement links TRBV7-2 to TRBJ2-3, with D uncertain. This CDR3 has 15 amino acids. V was trimmed by 2 bases and J by 3 bases, leaving 12 bases between them. Germline CDR1 is SGHTA and CDR2 is FQGNSA. The CDR3 sequence is CASSLYLRNTDTQYF. The CDR3 DNA is TGTGCCAGCAGCTTATATCTGCGTAATACAGATACGCAGTATTTT. The full variable domain, completed using reference TRBV7-2 and TRBJ2-3, is GAGVSQSPSNKVTEKGKDVELRCDPISGHTALYWYRQSLGQGLEFLIYFQGNSAPDKSGLPSDRFSAERTGGSVSTLTIQRTQQEDSAVYLCASSLYLRNTDTQYFGPGTRLTVL.

The CDR3 DNA is TGTGCCTGGGGCGGGGGGCTAGGAGAGACCCAGTACTTC. As protein: CAWGGGLGETQYF. The V and J genes are TRBV30 and TRBJ2-5; 8 bases are shared with TRBD2. The V segment lost 5 bases and the J segment 4 bases; nucleotides outside the gene matches: 6. Germline V gene data show CDR1 as GTSNPN and CDR2 as SVGIG (reference sequence). This CDR3 region has 13 residues.

The V gene is TRBV5-1, the J gene TRBJ1-2; 8 nucleotides line up with TRBD1. Germline-derived CDR1 and CDR2 are SGHRS and YFSETQ. With 7 bases clipped from V and 4 bases from J, the junction kept 6 bases outside the gene matches. This CDR3 contains 13 residues. CDR3 sequence (DNA): TGCGCCAGCGGTGGGACAGGCCCCTATGGCTACACCTTC. Amino acids: CASGGTGPYGYTF.

The rearrangement joins TRBV1 to TRBJ1-1. TRBV1 is assigned pseudogene status. The CDR3 length is 20 residues. Written as DNA, the CDR3 is TGCACCAGCAGCCAAGGGTATGCTTTAGGGGCAGGGAGGTGGAACACTGAAGCTTTCTTT. Translating it yields CTSSQGYALGAGRWNTEAFF.

This clone came up once. The chain uses TRBV5-1 and TRBJ2-7; 7 bases are shared with TRBD1. The germline V gene has CDR1 SGHRS and CDR2 YFSETQ. The length of the CDR3 is 15 residues. V dropped 4 bases and J dropped 4; count of bases not matched to a gene: 11. The CDR3 protein is CASSALTGPPYEQYF. Here the CDR3 DNA reads TGCGCCAGCAGCGCTTTGACAGGGCCTCCATACGAGCAGTACTTC.

This rearrangement joins TRBV15 to TRBJ2-1, with D perhaps matching TRBD2 (5 bases). V dropped 0 bases and J dropped 7 bases, with 10 bases sitting between them. This CDR3 is built from 14 residues. Looked up from germline, CDR1 is LNHNV and CDR2 is YYDKDF (reference sequence). Here the CDR3 reads CATSRDRGPNEQFF. In DNA, the CDR3 is TGTGCCACCAGCAGAGATCGGGGTCCTAATGAGCAGTTCTTC.

The V and J genes are TRBV15 and TRBJ2-1; 9 bases match TRBD2. Germline V CDR1 and CDR2: LNHNV, YYDKDF (reference sequence). The CDR3 sequence is 16 residues long. Germline trimming cut 2 bases from V and 8 bases from J; bases unmatched to any gene: 10. The CDR3 reads CATSRYMRGGSDEQFF. The CDR3 coding sequence is TGTGCCACCAGCAGATATATGCGGGGGGGCAGCGATGAGCAGTTCTTC.

The CDR3 DNA reads as TGTGCCAGCAGCTTAAGACTAGTGATCAATGAGCAGTTCTTC. Amino acid sequence: CASSLRLVINEQFF. The V gene is TRBV13, the J gene TRBJ2-1; D might be TRBD2 (6 bases). This CDR3 spans 14 amino acids. Germline assignment: CDR1 PRHDT and CDR2 FYEKMQ (reference sequence). Deletions cut 2 bases from V and 6 bases from J, with 11 bases between.

This clone has only a few counts. V usage is TRBV7-9 and J usage is TRBJ1-2; TRBD1 might be the D (6 bases). The CDR3 is 15 amino acids. V was trimmed by 2 bases and J by 4 bases, leaving 14 bases between them. CDR1 is SEHNR and CDR2 is FQNEAQ in the germline V gene (reference sequence). The CDR3 is CASSLRSLDSYGYTF. CDR3 nucleotide sequence: TGTGCCAGCAGCTTAAGGTCCCTGGACAGCTATGGCTACACCTTC.

V usage is TRBV12-5 and J usage is TRBJ2-7, with 10 bases fitting TRBD2. The CDR3 is 19 amino acids. Germline V CDR1 and CDR2: LGHNT, FRNRAP. With V trimmed by 1 base and J by 2 bases, 14 bases remained unmatched. CDR3 region: CASGLARILSGGPPYEQYF. As DNA, the CDR3 is TGTGCTAGTGGTTTGGCCCGAATACTTAGCGGGGGGCCCCCCTACGAGCAGTACTTC.

This chain uses TRBV4-1 with TRBJ2-3; weak D call: TRBD2 (6 bases). CDR3 size: 14 residues. V shed 1 base and J shed 6 bases, with 11 bases lying between them. Germline CDR1 is MGHRA and CDR2 is YSYEKL. The chain's CDR3 is CASSQGDSWDTQYF. For the CDR3, the DNA is TGCGCCAGCAGCCAAGGGGACTCCTGGGATACGCAGTATTTT.

The chain has TRBV5-4 and TRBJ2-3, with no clear D. Germline V CDR1 and CDR2: SGHNT, YYREEE (reference sequence). Deletions cut 9 bases from V and 0 bases from J, with 14 bases between. CDR3 length equals 14 residues. The CDR3 region is CATRDTTSTDTQYF. For the CDR3, the DNA is TGTGCCACCAGAGATACGACTAGCACAGATACGCAGTATTTT.

The V gene is TRBV2, the J gene TRBJ1-2; a weak D match, TRBD1 (5 bases). Germline V CDR1 and CDR2: SNHLY, FYNNEI. This CDR3 has 12 residues. Trimming took off 7 bases at V and 5 bases at J, with 11 bases between the two ends. The CDR3 region is CASTTGSYGYTF. The DNA for the CDR3 is TGTGCCAGCACCACAGGTTCATATGGCTACACCTTC. Based on the CDR3 plus reference TRBV2 and TRBJ1-2, the full variable domain is EPEVTQTPSHQVTQMGQEVILRCVPISNHLYFYWYRQILGQKVEFLVSFYNNEISEKSEIFDDQFSVERPDGSNFTLKIRSTKLEDSAMYFCASTTGSYGYTFGSGTRLTVV.

The genes are TRBV6-5 and TRBJ1-6; D is perhaps TRBD1 (5 bases). Trimming took 4 bases from V and 4 from J, leaving 8 bases between them. Germline V CDR1 and CDR2: MNHEY, SVGAGI. The CDR3 loop spans 14 amino acids. The CDR3 loop reads CASSSRQYNSPLHF. The CDR3 coding sequence is TGTGCCAGCAGTTCCAGACAGTATAATTCACCCCTCCACTTT.

The CDR3 is CASREYRGAGEKLFF. CDR3 bases: TGTGCCAGCAGGGAGTACAGGGGGGCGGGGGAAAAACTGTTTTTT. The V and J genes are TRBV6-1 and TRBJ1-4, with TRBD1 matching over 8 bases. V lost 6 bases and J lost 8; bases outside the gene matches: 11. The CDR3 consists of 15 residues. In germline, CDR1 is MNHNS, CDR2 SASEGT.

The rearrangement links TRBV4-3 to TRBJ1-2; maybe TRBD1 (6 bases). The CDR3 totals 13 residues. V was cut by 0 bases and J by 9 bases, with 11 bases left in between. Germline V CDR1 and CDR2: LGHNA, YSLEER. CDR3 bases: TGCGCCAGCAGCCAAGAAGGTTGGGACAGCTACACCTTC. Translation gives CASSQEGWDSYTF.

The chain uses TRBV7-2 and TRBJ2-5, with 8 bases identical to TRBD2. Judging by the DNA end, TRBJ2-7 fits better; the J call may be wrong. CDR3 length: 13 residues. Per germline, CDR1 SGHTA and CDR2 FQGNSA. The CDR3 protein is CASSKSGSYEQYF. The CDR3 coding sequence is TGTGCCAGCAGCAAAAGCGGGAGCTACGAGCAGTACTTC.

The chain carries TRBV27 and TRBJ1-6, with TRBD1 matching 7 bases. CDR3 length equals 15 residues. With V trimmed by 7 bases and J by 4 bases, 7 bases remained unmatched. Germline V lookup: CDR1 MNHEY, CDR2 SMNVEV (reference sequence). The CDR3 region has the DNA TGTGCCAGCACCAGGGACAGAGAATATAATTCACCCCTCCACTTT. Translation gives CASTRDREYNSPLHF.

This clone was counted only a few times. This chain connects TRBV4-1 to TRBJ2-7; D might be TRBD1 (7 bases). This CDR3 region has 17 residues. Deletions cut 0 bases from V and 3 bases from J, with 18 bases between. Looked up from germline, CDR1 is MGHRA and CDR2 is YSYEKL. The CDR3 DNA is TGCGCCAGCAGCCAAGACTGGGGGGCAGGGGGGTTCTACGAGCAGTACTTC. It encodes CASSQDWGAGGFYEQYF.

Only a few counts were recorded for this clone. The chain uses TRBV18 and TRBJ1-1; D is possibly TRBD1 (5 bases). Germline CDR1 and CDR2: KGHSH and LQKENI. Trimming left V 3 bases short and J 5 bases short, with 13 bases between. The CDR3 totals 14 residues. CDR3 residues: CASSPFPGKTEAFF. In nucleotides, the CDR3 is TGTGCCAGCTCACCCTTCCCAGGGAAAACTGAAGCTTTCTTT.

The chain combines TRBV18 with TRBJ1-2; TRBD1 might be the D (6 bases). Per the germline V gene, CDR1 is KGHSH and CDR2 is LQKENI. The CDR3 spans 12 residues. V shed 6 bases and J shed 4 bases, with 9 bases lying between them. The CDR3 DNA is TGTGCCAGCTCTGTGGACAGCTATGGCTACACCTTC. Protein product: CASSVDSYGYTF.

The chain recombines TRBV29-1 with TRBJ1-1; TRBD1 is a possible D gene (6 bases). V shed 1 base and J shed 4 bases, with 13 bases lying between them. The CDR3 extends over 14 amino acids. Germline CDR1 SQVTM, CDR2 ANQGSEA. This chain's CDR3 is CSVEVRRGFTEAFF. In DNA, the CDR3 is TGCAGCGTTGAAGTTCGCAGGGGATTCACTGAAGCTTTCTTT.

V gene TRBV15 combines with J gene TRBJ1-3; D may be TRBD1 (5 bases). Per germline, CDR1 LNHNV and CDR2 YYDKDF (reference sequence). V gave up 5 bases and J gave up 1 base, with 9 bases separating them. The CDR3 spans 14 residues. CDR3 protein: CATSQGKSGNTIYF. CDR3 DNA: TGTGCCACCAGCCAGGGAAAGTCTGGAAACACCATATATTTT.

The CDR3 bases are TGCGCCAGGACCCGATCTCGGACAGGTAACATTCAGTACTTC. It codes for CARTRSRTGNIQYF. The chain employs TRBV5-1 and TRBJ2-4; 7 nucleotides line up with TRBD1. The CDR3 has 14 residues. With 8 bases clipped from V and 7 bases from J, the junction kept 12 bases outside the gene matches. Germline lookup yields CDR1 SGHRS and CDR2 YFSETQ.